The present T cell receptor (beta chain) was sequenced within a study of cytomegalovirus exposure and HLA in healthy donors. Study conclusions and caveats: In a later analysis, HLA-associated beta chains showed higher expansion and lower generation probabilities than comparable chains. It was reported that TCR beta sequences correctly inferred the HLA-A and HLA-B alleles for most subjects.

Primers included in the PCR were 60 Vbeta and 13 Jbeta primers. Per the original methods: Later, an analysis found 80 million or so unique TCR beta chains, and about 10 million of these were shared. The table came from immunoSEQ multiplex PCR; TCRdb's copy has only in-frame clones and leaves some out. The D gene and trimming were derived from the DNA, and the V and J assignments and clone size from that table. Altogether tens of thousands of clones are present, approximately 84% being singletons, with the ten largest covering around 2.8%. Turning to this clone: What it binds is unknown.

The CDR3 is 14 amino acids. The germline V gene encodes CDR1 SGHDT and CDR2 YYEEEE. The germline V and J ends were trimmed by 3 bases and 12 bases, with 16 bases remaining between them. V gene TRBV5-6 combines with J gene TRBJ1-6; the D is unclear. Sequencing input: PBMCs. The TCR originated in a man aged 45 to 65 in good health and CMV-seronegative. The CDR3 sequence is CASSSPLRALPLHF. CDR3 nucleotides: TGTGCCAGCAGCTCCCCTTTGAGAGCTTTACCCCTCCACTTT.